Below, one TCR beta chain is given with its context. Antigen specificity is unknown. Produced via immunoSEQ multiplex PCR; TCRdb's table is partial and in-frame only. The sample yields about 2.2 million clones, roughly 91% seen once. There are 14 residues in the CDR3. The V segment lost 4 bases and the J segment 6 bases; nucleotides outside the gene matches: 5. The germline CDR1 and CDR2 sequences are SNHLY and FYNNEI. In the naive CD8 group, cells lacked CD45RO and were positively selected for CCR7, so terminally differentiated effector memory CD45RA+ cells were left out. The data were taken from a study of shared clonotypes between healthy human individuals. Notes on the study in general: For sorted subsets, rarefaction showed incomplete sequencing despite large depth.

Sequenced material: naive CD8+ T cells from PBMCs. The chain carries TRBV2 and TRBJ2-1; 8 nucleotides align to TRBD2. This receptor was taken from a man aged 18 to 29 in good health. Some clones in this sample may be carry-over from other donors' samples. The CDR3 nucleotides read TGTGCCAGCAGTGCGGGACTAGGCGCCAATGAGCAGTTCTTC. As protein: CASSAGLGANEQFF.